This T cell receptor (beta chain) stems from a study of OX40 agonist ivuxolimab in advanced cancers. Looking at the study overall: Earlier treatment with anti-PD-1, anti-PD-L1 or anti-CTLA-4 was permitted, and over 35% had received some.

Study results and caveats: Doses of 0.1 to 3.0 mg/kg were accompanied by clonal expansion of CD4+ and CD8+ blood T cells by week 6.

This CDR3 is built from 14 residues. The germline V gene has CDR1 SGHDT and CDR2 YYEEEE. V lost 4 bases to trimming and J lost 5 bases, with 15 bases between them. Regarding this clone: The antigen remains unidentified.

This table comes from immunoSEQ multiplex PCR, and its TCRdb copy is limited to in-frame clones, with some not included. The table lists around 68,000 clones, 86% of them singletons. The V gene is TRBV5-6, the J gene TRBJ1-1; D not resolved. The sample in question was CD4+ or CD8+ T cells sorted from blood, obtained in a trial of the OX40 agonist ivuxolimab. This receptor was taken from an adult with an advanced solid tumor such as melanoma, head and neck, liver or kidney cancer. The CDR3 here is CASSPAYWGTEAFF. The CDR3 region has the DNA TGTGCCAGCAGCCCTGCTTATTGGGGAACTGAAGCTTTCTTT.